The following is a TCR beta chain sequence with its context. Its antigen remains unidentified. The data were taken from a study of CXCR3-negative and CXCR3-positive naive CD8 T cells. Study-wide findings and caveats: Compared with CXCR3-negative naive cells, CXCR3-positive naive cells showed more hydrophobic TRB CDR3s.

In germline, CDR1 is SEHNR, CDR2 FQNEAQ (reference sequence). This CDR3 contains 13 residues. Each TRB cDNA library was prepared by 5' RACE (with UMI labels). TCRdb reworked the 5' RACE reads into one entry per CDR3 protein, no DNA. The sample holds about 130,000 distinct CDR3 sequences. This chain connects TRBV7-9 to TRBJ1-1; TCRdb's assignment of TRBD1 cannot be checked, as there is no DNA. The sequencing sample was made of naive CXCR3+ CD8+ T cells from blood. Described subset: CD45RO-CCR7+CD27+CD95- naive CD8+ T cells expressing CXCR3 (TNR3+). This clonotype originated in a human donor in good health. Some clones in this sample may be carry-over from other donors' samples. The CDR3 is CASISQGSTEAFF.